This T cell receptor (beta chain) emerged from a study of memory CD4+ T cells and cytomegalovirus serostatus (dated by TCRdb to the late 2010s). In the study overall: A total of roughly 33 healthy Belgian adults, of whom 9 were CMV seropositive and roughly 25 were CMV seronegative, were included in the cohort. The study sequenced CD4+ memory TCRbeta repertoires of a Belgian cohort with known cytomegalovirus serostatus to replicate a published TCR-based CMV serostatus classifier.

Single viable CD3+CD4+CD8-CD45RO+ cells were sorted as memory CD4+ T cells on a FACSAria II. CMV serostatus was determined using a Roche Elecsys assay that detects serum IgG against CMV pp150, pp28, p38 and p52. Once the samples were thawed, total CD4+ T cells were enriched through positive selection using CD4 magnetic microbeads. The samples came from a different study that was designed specifically to examine the CD4+ T cell memory repertoire. Peripheral blood mononuclear cells were isolated and cryopreserved according to standard operating procedures, and serum was kept at -80 degrees C. CD3-PerCP (BW264/56), CD4-APC (RPA-T4), CD45RO-PE (UCHT1) and CD8-Pacific Orange (3B5) antibodies were used for staining, and non-viable cells were excluded with Sytox blue. Turning to this clone: Its antigen specificity is not known. No much larger clonotype is one base removed from it; base qualities were not supplied.

The Quick-DNA Microprep Kit was used to extract genomic DNA from the sorted cells. Amplification of TCRbeta DNA was done with the immunoSEQ hsTCRbeta kit, following the protocol from the manufacturer. An Illumina MiSeq instrument was used to sequence the TCRbeta libraries. As for the original processing: After out-of-frame sequences were removed, 2,204,828 distinct TCRbeta sequences remained, averaging around 61,000 per individual. Each individual was scored using the number of some 160 previously reported CMV-associated TCRbeta sequences that the individual carried and the total number of productive distinct TCRbeta sequences. A beta-binomial model was reimplemented in Python, and random forests from scikit-learn, run with default parameters, were trained on data from the US cohort. Classifier performance on the Belgian cohort was summarized as median AUC with percentile confidence intervals calculated over 10,000 bootstrap iterations. TCRdb took over this immuneACCESS table, retaining in-frame rearrangements with V and J assigned. Such tables are incomplete; in checked studies, under half of the missing clones stem from an unresolved V gene, and the remainder is unexplained. From that table come the V and J calls and clone size; the DNA was used to work out D and trimming. Counted in this sample were just under 95,000 clones; over 70% of them appeared once. The leading ten clones occupy around 3.6% of the sample.

Trimming takes 6 bases off V and 7 bases off J; junction bases not matched to a gene: 11. The germline V gene (reference sequence) specifies LNHDA as CDR1 and SQIVND as CDR2. The CDR3 measures 16 amino acids from cysteine to phenylalanine. Just the 48-base CDR3 DNA is kept, in frame starting at base 1. Results and caveats for the whole study, not just this receptor: For predicting CMV serostatus, the median bootstrapped AUC was about 0.96 using the original framework and roughly 0.91 using a US-trained random forest. The results were read as suggesting that the CMV-associated TCR signature is, for the most part, present in the CD4+ memory repertoire. Only CD4+CD45RO+ memory cells were sequenced, unlike the original study, which covered naive and memory CD4+ and CD8+ populations. A median bootstrapped AUC of roughly 0.95 with a 95% CI of 0.76-1.00 was achieved on the Belgian cohort by the original-framework classifier. Among the roughly 160 previously reported CMV-associated TCRbeta sequences, approximately 67 showed up in the CD4+ memory repertoires, with each one found in between one and five individuals.

The rearrangement joined TRBV19 to TRBJ2-1; TRBD2 matches 11 bases in the middle. This clonotype was sampled from an adult in good health and CMV-seropositive. Material: memory CD4+ T cells from blood. The CDR3 in this case is CASRITRLAGRNEQFF. The sequence in DNA is TGTGCCAGTAGGATTACCCGACTAGCGGGAAGGAATGAGCAGTTCTTC.